The clone carrying this T cell receptor (beta chain) was counted ten times or more. A single record per CDR3 protein comes from TCRdb applying MiXCR to the 5' RACE reads. The table lists 150,000 to 200,000 distinct CDR3 sequences, 10% to 15% of them singletons. This specimen belongs to a study of CD8 T cells in ankylosing spondylitis. The sample comprised blood, either unsorted or a sorted T cell fraction (not recorded which). The source is a female donor with ankylosing spondylitis or in good health (not recorded which).

CDR3 region: CASAFTGGSNQPQHF. The CDR3 region has the DNA TGTGCCAGCGCCTTTACAGGGGGAAGCAATCAGCCCCAGCATTTT. V usage is TRBV27 and J usage is TRBJ1-5, with 8 bases aligning to TRBD1. Germline CDR1 is MNHEY and CDR2 is SMNVEV (reference sequence). CDR3 length: 15 residues. Losses at the gene ends were 8 bases for V and 1 base for J; bases not matched to a gene: 7.